Below are 32 T cell receptor beta chains sequenced from a single sample in a study of cytomegalovirus exposure and HLA in healthy donors. A multiplex PCR was run with 60 Vbeta primers and 13 Jbeta primers. Assay: immunoSEQ multiplex PCR; the TCRdb copy retains only in-frame clones and omits some. Of roughly 140,000 clones listed, about 80% are singletons. The material sequenced was PBMCs. The receptors were gathered from a male donor in good health and CMV-seronegative.

V and J are TRBV9 and TRBJ2-1, with 8 bases fitting TRBD2. Germline V gives CDR1 SGDLS, CDR2 YYNGEE. V gave up 2 bases and J gave up 4 bases; unmatched junction bases: 2. CDR3 size: 14 residues. CDR3 loop: CASSVGGEYNEQFF. CDR3 coding DNA: TGTGCCAGCAGCGTCGGGGGGGAATACAATGAGCAGTTCTTC.

The chain joins TRBV7-9 to TRBJ1-5, with D possibly being TRBD1 (5 bases). The CDR3 runs 16 residues. Germline V CDR1 and CDR2: SEHNR, FQNEAQ (reference sequence). V shed 2 bases and J shed 5 bases, with 16 bases lying between them. This chain's CDR3 is CASSLSSGRDDQPQHF. The CDR3 DNA follows: TGTGCCAGCAGCTTAAGCTCAGGCAGGGATGATCAGCCCCAGCATTTT.

The V and J genes are TRBV4-3 and TRBJ2-7, with D maybe TRBD2 (5 bases). Trimming cost V 0 bases and J 3 bases, with 15 bases left between them. Germline V lookup: CDR1 LGHNA, CDR2 YSLEER. This CDR3 region has 16 residues. CDR3: CASSQDVGNLIYEQYF. In DNA, the CDR3 is TGCGCCAGCAGCCAAGATGTCGGGAATCTAATCTACGAGCAGTACTTC.

The chain recombines TRBV27 with TRBJ2-1; 7 nucleotides align to TRBD1. Trimming cost V 6 bases and J 5 bases; bases outside gene matches: 7. There are 14 residues in the CDR3. CDR1 MNHEY and CDR2 SMNVEV come from the germline V gene (reference sequence). This CDR3 reads CASSLRDSNNEQFF. The CDR3 DNA reads as TGTGCCAGCAGCCTCCGGGACAGTAACAATGAGCAGTTCTTC.

The J gene is TRBJ2-3, the V gene TRBV11-3; D is undetermined. V shed 5 bases and J shed 3 bases, with 12 bases lying between them. The CDR3 is 14 residues long. Germline V lookup: CDR1 SGHNT, CDR2 YENEEA. The CDR3 reads CASSHDRQTDTQYF. The CDR3 region has the DNA TGTGCCAGCAGCCACGACCGACAAACAGATACGCAGTATTTT.

The genes are TRBV7-3 and TRBJ2-5; D unresolved. Germline CDR1 is SGHTA and CDR2 is FQGTGA. The length of the CDR3 is 13 residues. Trimming left V 5 bases short and J 3 bases short, with 10 bases between. CDR3 sequence (DNA): TGTGCCAGCAGCCGAGGATCGGAAGAGACCCAGTACTTC. It codes for CASSRGSEETQYF.

The chain combines TRBV28 with TRBJ2-7; possible D gene TRBD2, 6 bases. V gave up 3 bases and J gave up 3 bases, with 21 bases separating them. The CDR3 loop spans 17 amino acids. Germline-derived CDR1 and CDR2 are MDHEN and SYDVKM. The CDR3 region is CASSFLSGDGGIYEQYF. The DNA for the CDR3 is TGTGCCAGCAGTTTCCTGTCGGGGGACGGGGGAATCTACGAGCAGTACTTC.

This rearrangement joins TRBV7-9 to TRBJ2-1, with 8 bases aligning to TRBD2. This CDR3 contains 15 residues. With V trimmed by 5 bases and J by 6 bases, 9 bases remained unmatched. CDR1 and CDR2 (germline): SEHNR, FQNEAQ (reference sequence). CDR3 in amino acids: CASSLFRGGLNEQFF. The CDR3 bases are TGTGCCAGCAGCCTTTTTCGCGGGGGGCTCAATGAGCAGTTCTTC.

This clone appeared a single time. The chain's CDR3 is CASSILTGGNSPLHF. CDR3 nucleotide sequence: TGTGCCAGTAGTATACTCACAGGGGGTAATTCACCCCTCCACTTT. The chain uses TRBV19 and TRBJ1-6, with TRBD1 matching over 8 bases. Germline CDR1 reads LNHDA; CDR2 reads SQIVND (reference sequence). This CDR3 region has 15 residues. Unmatched junction bases numbered 3, after V lost 2 bases and J lost 6 bases.

The V and J genes are TRBV11-2 and TRBJ1-2; maybe TRBD1 (5 bases). V was clipped by 0 bases and J by 3 bases, with 8 bases between them. Germline V gene lookup returns CDR1 SGHAT and CDR2 FQNNGV. The CDR3 consists of 14 residues. The CDR3 spells CASSLDGGYYGYTF. In DNA, the CDR3 is TGTGCCAGCAGCTTAGATGGGGGGTACTATGGCTACACCTTC.

The V call is TRBV6-1, the J call TRBJ2-1; D unclear. Germline values: CDR1 MNHNS, CDR2 SASEGT. V shed 4 bases and J shed 0 bases, with 10 bases lying between them. CDR3 size: 15 residues. CDR3 bases: TGTGCCAGCAGTGTGGAGTTTATCTCCTACAATGAGCAGTTCTTC. Translating it yields CASSVEFISYNEQFF.

The chain links TRBV4-1 to TRBJ2-2; D ambiguous. Germline V CDR1 and CDR2: MGHRA, YSYEKL. Between the trimmed V and J ends, which lost 0 bases and 4 bases, there was a span of 6 bases. CDR3 length: 14 amino acids. CDR3 in DNA: TGCGCCAGCAGCCAAGATACACCCACCGGGGAGCTGTTTTTT. Its translation: CASSQDTPTGELFF.

This chain uses TRBV27 with TRBJ1-1; 7 bases map to TRBD1. The V segment lost 5 bases and the J segment 4 bases; nucleotides outside the gene matches: 7. There are 14 residues in the CDR3. The V gene's germline CDR1 is MNHEY and CDR2 SMNVEV (reference sequence). Written as DNA, the CDR3 is TGTGCCAGCAGTCAGTATACAGGGGCCACTGAAGCTTTCTTT. Protein: CASSQYTGATEAFF.

The chain recombines TRBV2 with TRBJ1-5; the D gene is possibly TRBD1 (5 bases). Per the germline V gene, CDR1 is SNHLY and CDR2 is FYNNEI. This CDR3 region has 16 residues. V gave up 6 bases and J gave up 3 bases, with 18 bases separating them. CDR3 residues: CASSPNLGGANQPQHF. CDR3 sequence (DNA): TGTGCCAGCAGCCCAAACCTAGGCGGGGCCAATCAGCCCCAGCATTTT. The whole variable domain, remainder taken from reference TRBV2 and TRBJ1-5, is EPEVTQTPSHQVTQMGQEVILRCVPISNHLYFYWYRQILGQKVEFLVSFYNNEISEKSEIFDDQFSVERPDGSNFTLKIRSTKLEDSAMYFCASSPNLGGANQPQHFGDGTRLSIL.

The V gene is TRBV5-1, the J gene TRBJ1-6, with a possible D match to TRBD1 (6 bases). The CDR3 sequence is 15 residues long. The V and J ends lost 2 bases and 10 bases respectively, with 16 bases between them. Looked up from germline, CDR1 is SGHRS and CDR2 is YFSETQ. In DNA form, the CDR3 reads TGCGCCAGCAGCTTCGGGGAGGGGGTCAGATCACCCCTCCACTTT. Encoded protein: CASSFGEGVRSPLHF.

The CDR3 nucleotides are TGTGCCAGCTCACCACCTGCAGGGAAGTTCGCTGAAGCTTTCTTT. Amino acid sequence: CASSPPAGKFAEAFF. The V call is TRBV18, the J call TRBJ1-1, with a tentative D call TRBD1 (5 bases). The germline V gene encodes CDR1 KGHSH and CDR2 LQKENI. This CDR3 contains 15 residues. V lost 0 bases, J lost 6 bases, and 14 bases lay in between.

V gene TRBV18 combines with J gene TRBJ1-1; possible D gene TRBD1, 6 bases. This CDR3 contains 13 residues. V lost 7 bases to trimming and J lost 1 base, with 10 bases between them. Germline V lookup: CDR1 KGHSH, CDR2 LQKENI. The CDR3 nucleotides are TGTGCCAGCTTACAGGGACAGAACACTGAAGCTTTCTTT. Translating it yields CASLQGQNTEAFF.

The rearrangement links TRBV27 to TRBJ2-7; D is possibly TRBD1 (5 bases). Trimming pared 4 bases from V and 2 bases from J, leaving 12 bases between. The germline V gene encodes CDR1 MNHEY and CDR2 SMNVEV (reference sequence). The CDR3 has 14 amino acids. Written as DNA, the CDR3 is TGTGCCAGCAGTTCTTTCGACAGACCCTACGAGCAGTACTTC. Amino acid sequence: CASSSFDRPYEQYF.

CDR3 sequence: CASSVETPGRETQYF. In DNA, the CDR3 is TGTGCCAGCAGCGTAGAAACCCCCGGCAGGGAGACCCAGTACTTC. This chain connects TRBV9 to TRBJ2-5; no clear D. Looked up from germline, CDR1 is SGDLS and CDR2 is YYNGEE. The V gene lost 0 bases and the J gene lost 5 bases, with 14 bases spanning the gap. This CDR3 comprises 15 residues.

The chain has TRBV6-5 and TRBJ1-2, with TRBD1 matching 7 bases. Losses at the gene ends were 6 bases for V and 4 bases for J; bases not matched to a gene: 8. The CDR3 totals 14 residues. Germline loops: CDR1 MNHEY, CDR2 SVGAGI. The CDR3 sequence: CASSQTQGGYGYTF. For the CDR3, the DNA is TGTGCCAGCAGCCAGACGCAGGGGGGCTATGGCTACACCTTC.

This clone came up once. The CDR3 DNA reads as TGTGCCAGCTCGGTACAGGGGGCGAGTGAAAAACTGTTTTTT. Amino acid sequence: CASSVQGASEKLFF. This chain uses TRBV18 with TRBJ1-4; 9 bases are shared with TRBD1. CDR1 is KGHSH and CDR2 is LQKENI in the germline V gene. This CDR3 contains 14 residues. After removal of 6 bases from V and 7 bases from J, the junction contained 6 bases not matched to a gene.

The V call is TRBV6-5, the J call TRBJ2-7; tentative D call: TRBD1 (5 bases). Germline V CDR1 and CDR2: MNHEY, SVGAGI. The CDR3 has 15 residues. V lost 7 bases and J 2 bases, leaving 18 bases between the germline ends. This CDR3 reads CASTSTAGITYEQYF. CDR3 sequence (DNA): TGTGCCAGCACCTCGACAGCCGGAATTACCTACGAGCAGTACTTC.

This CDR3 is CASSLEGAAGYEQYF. The CDR3 DNA follows: TGTGCCAGCAGCTTAGAGGGAGCCGCCGGATACGAGCAGTACTTC. This chain uses TRBV11-2 with TRBJ2-7; tentative D call: TRBD2 (5 bases). The CDR3 runs 15 residues. The V end was cut by 0 bases, the J end by 4 bases, with 13 bases between. CDR1 SGHAT and CDR2 FQNNGV come from the germline V gene.

The chain is built from TRBV7-2 and TRBJ2-5; D not certain. This CDR3 has 15 amino acids. The germline CDR1 and CDR2 sequences are SGHTA and FQGNSA. V was clipped by 1 base and J by 5 bases, with 14 bases between them. CDR3 loop: CASSLEGWVRETQYF. CDR3 DNA: TGTGCCAGCAGCTTAGAAGGTTGGGTCAGGGAGACCCAGTACTTC.

The chain has TRBV6-5 and TRBJ1-2; D not resolved. The V gene's germline CDR1 is MNHEY and CDR2 SVGAGI. The ends were cut back, 2 bases at V and 5 bases at J, with 12 bases in the middle. This CDR3 region has 14 residues. The CDR3 here is CASSYGAAKYGYTF. CDR3 nucleotide sequence: TGTGCCAGCAGTTACGGCGCAGCGAAATATGGCTACACCTTC.

The chain employs TRBV5-8 and TRBJ1-1; TRBD1 might be the D (6 bases). The CDR3 covers 15 residues. Germline lookup yields CDR1 SGHTS and CDR2 YDEGEE. V dropped 1 base and J dropped 1 base, with 11 bases sitting between them. CDR3 amino acids: CASSLYRAGNTEAFF. CDR3 bases: TGTGCCAGCAGCTTGTACAGGGCCGGGAACACTGAAGCTTTCTTT.

The V and J genes are TRBV28 and TRBJ1-2, with D hard to call. Germline V gene sequence: CDR1 MDHEN, CDR2 SYDVKM. The CDR3 runs to 11 residues. The V and J ends lost 5 bases and 4 bases respectively, with 5 bases between them. This CDR3 reads CASSQIYGYTF. In DNA, the CDR3 is TGTGCCAGCAGTCAAATCTATGGCTACACCTTC.

The rearrangement uses TRBV6-6 and TRBJ2-1; TRBD1 is a possible D gene (5 bases). V lost 5 bases to trimming and J lost 0 bases, with 11 bases between them. The CDR3 runs 15 residues. Germline V gives CDR1 MNHNY, CDR2 SVGAGI (reference sequence). The CDR3 loop is CASSKLTASYNEQFF. The CDR3 region has the DNA TGTGCCAGCAGTAAACTGACAGCCTCCTACAATGAGCAGTTCTTC.

The genes are TRBV7-9 and TRBJ1-2; D is undetermined. This CDR3 has 14 amino acids. Trimming left V 5 bases short and J 0 bases short, with 10 bases between. Germline V gives CDR1 SEHNR, CDR2 FQNEAQ (reference sequence). CDR3 bases: TGTGCCAGCAGCCGGCTCGGGACTAACTATGGCTACACCTTC. It is translated as CASSRLGTNYGYTF.

This chain uses TRBV28 with TRBJ1-1; 8 positions agree with TRBD1. The CDR3 covers 14 residues. Germline loops: CDR1 MDHEN, CDR2 SYDVKM. Germline trimming cut 4 bases from V and 4 bases from J; bases unmatched to any gene: 5. The CDR3 region has the DNA TGTGCCAGCAGTTACTCTCAGGGGGCCACTGAAGCTTTCTTT. Protein sequence: CASSYSQGATEAFF.

The V gene is TRBV10-2, the J gene TRBJ2-2; the match to TRBD1 covers 9 bases. The CDR3 is 15 amino acids. The J segment lost 7 bases and the V segment lost 6 bases, leaving 9 bases of the junction unmatched. Germline lookup yields CDR1 WSHSY and CDR2 SAAADI. CDR3 sequence: CASRTGGSFFGELFF. The CDR3 DNA reads as TGCGCCAGCAGGACAGGGGGTAGTTTCTTCGGGGAGCTGTTTTTT.

V usage is TRBV9 and J usage is TRBJ1-2; 7 bases match TRBD1. J lost 2 bases, V lost 0 bases, and 4 bases had no gene match. Germline V gene sequence: CDR1 SGDLS, CDR2 YYNGEE. There are 15 residues in the CDR3. CDR3 sequence reads: CASSVGLQGNYGYTF. In DNA form, the CDR3 reads TGTGCCAGCAGCGTAGGGCTACAGGGGAACTATGGCTACACCTTC.